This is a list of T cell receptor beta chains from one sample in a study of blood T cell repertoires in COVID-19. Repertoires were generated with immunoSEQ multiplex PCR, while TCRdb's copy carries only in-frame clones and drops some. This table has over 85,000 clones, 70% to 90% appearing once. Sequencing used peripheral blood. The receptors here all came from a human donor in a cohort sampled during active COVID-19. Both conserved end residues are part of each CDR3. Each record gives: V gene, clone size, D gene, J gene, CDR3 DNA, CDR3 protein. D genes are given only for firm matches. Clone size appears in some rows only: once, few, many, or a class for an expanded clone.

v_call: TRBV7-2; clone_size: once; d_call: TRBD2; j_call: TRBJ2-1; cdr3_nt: TGTGCCAGCAGCTACGCGGGGGGGCCTCGGAATGAGCAGTTCTTC; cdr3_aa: CASSYAGGPRNEQFF
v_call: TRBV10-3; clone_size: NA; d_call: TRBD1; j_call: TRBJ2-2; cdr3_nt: TGTGCCATCAGTGAGTCGACAGGGCCGGCCACCGGGGAGCTGTTTTTT; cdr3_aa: CAISESTGPATGELFF
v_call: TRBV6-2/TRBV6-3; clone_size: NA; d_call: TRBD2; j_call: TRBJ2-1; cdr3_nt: TGTGCCAGCAGTTACCGGACTAGCGGGGCCCTACGTGGGCAGTTCTTC; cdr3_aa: CASSYRTSGALRGQFF
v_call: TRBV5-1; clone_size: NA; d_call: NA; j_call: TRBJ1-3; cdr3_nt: TGCGCCAGCAGCTTGGACGGGACTGGAAACACCATATATTTT; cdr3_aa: CASSLDGTGNTIYF
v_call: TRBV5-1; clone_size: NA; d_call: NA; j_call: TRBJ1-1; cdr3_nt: TGCGCCAGCAGCCCCGGGTCGAGCGGTGAAGCTTTCTTT; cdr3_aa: CASSPGSSGEAFF
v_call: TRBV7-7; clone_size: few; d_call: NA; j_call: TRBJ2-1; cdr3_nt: TGTGCTAGCAGCTCACACGGGGGTCCCTACAATGAGCAGTTCTTC; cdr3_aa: CASSSHGGPYNEQFF
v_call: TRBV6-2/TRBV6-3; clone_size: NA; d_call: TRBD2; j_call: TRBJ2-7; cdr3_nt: TGTGCCAGCAGTTACAATCGGGGGGCCTACGAGCAGTACTTC; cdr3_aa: CASSYNRGAYEQYF
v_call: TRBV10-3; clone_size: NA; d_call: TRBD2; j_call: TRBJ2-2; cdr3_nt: TGTGCCATCAGTTCTAGCGGACCCACCGGGGAGCTGTTTTTT; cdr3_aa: CAISSSGPTGELFF
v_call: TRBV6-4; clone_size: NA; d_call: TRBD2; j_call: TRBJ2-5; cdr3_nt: TGTGCCAGCAGTCCGACGGGAGCGGGAAAAGAGACCCAGTACTTC; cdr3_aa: CASSPTGAGKETQYF
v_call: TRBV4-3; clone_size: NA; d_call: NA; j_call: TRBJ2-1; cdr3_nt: TGCGCCAGCAGCCAAGACCAGCGGGTAACCAATGAGCAGTTCTTC; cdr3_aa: CASSQDQRVTNEQFF
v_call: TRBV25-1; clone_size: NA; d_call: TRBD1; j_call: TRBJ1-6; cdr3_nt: TGTGCCAGCGGATTACAGGGGGCAGGATCACCCCTCCACTTT; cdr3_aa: CASGLQGAGSPLHF
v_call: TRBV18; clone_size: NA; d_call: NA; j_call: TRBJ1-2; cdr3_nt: TGTGCCAGCTCACAAGGTCTGCCGGAGGGCTACACCTTC; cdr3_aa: CASSQGLPEGYTF
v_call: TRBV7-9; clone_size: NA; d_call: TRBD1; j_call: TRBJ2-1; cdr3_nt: TGTGCCAGCAAATTGACAGGGAGCAATGAGCAGTTCTTC; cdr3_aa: CASKLTGSNEQFF
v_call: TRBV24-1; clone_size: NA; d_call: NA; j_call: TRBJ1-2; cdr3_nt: TGTGCCACCAGTGACCTGGTTACCGGTGGCTACACCTTC; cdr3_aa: CATSDLVTGGYTF
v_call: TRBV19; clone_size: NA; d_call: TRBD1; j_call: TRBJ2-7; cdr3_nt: TGTGCCAGTAGTACAGGACAGGGGATAAACGAGCAGTACTTC; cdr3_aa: CASSTGQGINEQYF
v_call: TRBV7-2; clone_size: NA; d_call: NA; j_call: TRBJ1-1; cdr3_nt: TGTGCCAGCAGCCCATACGGGGGGTCACCGAACACTGAAGCTTTCTTT; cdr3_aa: CASSPYGGSPNTEAFF
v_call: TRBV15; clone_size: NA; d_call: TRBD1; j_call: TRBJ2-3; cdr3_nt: TGTGCCACCAGCAGGTTCGCCGGGACAGGGCTTCGGTATTTT; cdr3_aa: CATSRFAGTGLRYF
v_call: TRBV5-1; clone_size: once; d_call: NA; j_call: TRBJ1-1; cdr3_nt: TGCGCCAGCAGCTCGGAAGACTTCGGTGAAGCTTTCTTT; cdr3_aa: CASSSEDFGEAFF
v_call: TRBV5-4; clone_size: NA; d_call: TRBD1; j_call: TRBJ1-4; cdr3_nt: TGTGCCAGCAGCTTACAGGGGGCGATGGAAAAACTGTTTTTT; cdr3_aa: CASSLQGAMEKLFF
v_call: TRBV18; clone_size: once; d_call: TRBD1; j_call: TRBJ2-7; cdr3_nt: TGTGCCAGCTCACCACCAGAGACAGGGGGGCCGGACGAGCAATACTTC; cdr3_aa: CASSPPETGGPDEQYF
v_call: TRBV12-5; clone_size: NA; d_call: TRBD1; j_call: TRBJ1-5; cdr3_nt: TGTGCTAGTGGTTTCGACAGGGGGCTCGGGCAGCCCCAGCATTTT; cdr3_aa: CASGFDRGLGQPQHF
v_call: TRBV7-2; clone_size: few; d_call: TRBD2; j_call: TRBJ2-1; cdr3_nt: TGTGCCAGCAGCTTAGCTACTAGCGTTGAGCAGTTCTTC; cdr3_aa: CASSLATSVEQFF
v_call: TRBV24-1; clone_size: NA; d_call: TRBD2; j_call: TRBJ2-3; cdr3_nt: TGTGCCACCAGTGATTTGTCTAGCGGAAGCACAGATACGCAGTATTTT; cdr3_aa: CATSDLSSGSTDTQYF
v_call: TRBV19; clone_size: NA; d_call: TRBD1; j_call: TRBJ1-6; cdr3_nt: TGTGCCAGTAGTATAGTGGGACAGTGGAATTCACCCCTCCACTTT; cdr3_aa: CASSIVGQWNSPLHF
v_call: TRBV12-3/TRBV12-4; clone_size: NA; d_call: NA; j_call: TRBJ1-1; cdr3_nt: TGTGCCAGCCAAGGGGGGAACACTGAAGCTTTCTTT; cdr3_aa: CASQGGNTEAFF
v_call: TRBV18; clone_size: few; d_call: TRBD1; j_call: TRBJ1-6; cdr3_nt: TGTGCCAGCTCCCCGGGACAGGGGAATTCACCCCTCCACTTT; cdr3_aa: CASSPGQGNSPLHF
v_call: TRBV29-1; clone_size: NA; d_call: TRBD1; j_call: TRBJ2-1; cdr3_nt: TGCAGCGTTTCACCGGGACAGACCTACAATGAGCAGTTCTTC; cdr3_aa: CSVSPGQTYNEQFF
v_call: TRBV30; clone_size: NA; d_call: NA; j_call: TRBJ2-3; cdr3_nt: TGTGCCTGGAGTGTACCGCCACAGGGTACAACCAGAGATACGCAGTATTTT; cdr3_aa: CAWSVPPQGTTRDTQYF
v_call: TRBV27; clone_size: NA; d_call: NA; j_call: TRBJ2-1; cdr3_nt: TGTGCCAGCAGTTCTCCGACCCTAGCCCCCCTTGAGCAGTTCTTC; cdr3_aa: CASSSPTLAPLEQFF
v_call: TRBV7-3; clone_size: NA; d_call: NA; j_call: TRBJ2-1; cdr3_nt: TGTGCCAGCAGCTTACAGCCAGGGGTGGCGAATGAGCAGTTCTTC; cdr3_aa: CASSLQPGVANEQFF
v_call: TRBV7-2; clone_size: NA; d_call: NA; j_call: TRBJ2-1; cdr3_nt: TGTGCCAGCAGCTATATCGGGTTAAATGAGCAGTTCTTC; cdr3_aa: CASSYIGLNEQFF
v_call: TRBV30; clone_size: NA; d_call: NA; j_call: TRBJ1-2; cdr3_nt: TGTGCCTGGGGCAGGGAAAACGACTATGGCTACACCTTC; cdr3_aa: CAWGRENDYGYTF
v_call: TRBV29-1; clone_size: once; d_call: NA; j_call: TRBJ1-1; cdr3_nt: TGCAGCGCCCATGGGGGCGTAGGAACTGAAGCTTTCTTT; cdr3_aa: CSAHGGVGTEAFF
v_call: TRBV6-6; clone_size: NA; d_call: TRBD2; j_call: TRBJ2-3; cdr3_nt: TGTGCCAGCAGTTACTCGAGCGGGGGCACAGATACGCAGTATTTT; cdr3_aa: CASSYSSGGTDTQYF
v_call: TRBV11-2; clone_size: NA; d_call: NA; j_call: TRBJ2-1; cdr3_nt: TGTGCCAGCAGCCCCGGTATTTGGGCTTACTACAATGAGCAGTTCTTC; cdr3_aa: CASSPGIWAYYNEQFF
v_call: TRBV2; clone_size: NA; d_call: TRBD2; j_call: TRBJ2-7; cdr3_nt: TGTGCCAGCACTTCCCGGGAGGGATACGAGCAGTACTTC; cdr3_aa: CASTSREGYEQYF
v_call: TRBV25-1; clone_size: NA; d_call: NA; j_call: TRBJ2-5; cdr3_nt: TGTGCCACCGGGTGGACGGGGAAGGCAGAGACCCAGTACTTC; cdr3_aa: CATGWTGKAETQYF
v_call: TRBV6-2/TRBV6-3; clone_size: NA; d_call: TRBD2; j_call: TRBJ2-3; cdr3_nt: TGTGCCAGCAGCCCCATAGCGGGACGCACAGATACGCAGTATTTT; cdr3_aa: CASSPIAGRTDTQYF